The clone carrying this TCR beta chain was seen ten or more times. Its antigen is as yet unknown. The entry originates in a study of early T cells in non-severe SARS-CoV-2 infection. The library protocol tagged individual cDNA molecules with unique molecular identifiers. TCRdb re-called the 5' RACE reads with MiXCR, one entry per CDR3 protein. The sample includes about 46,000 distinct CDR3 sequences, 5.4% of them seen just once. Notes on the study in general: Reliance on VDJdb matching favored anti-spike CD8 responses; private and CD4 specificities were missed.

V lost 5 bases and J lost 10, with 18 bases in between. There are 13 residues in the CDR3. The germline V gene encodes CDR1 DFQATT and CDR2 SNEGSKA (reference sequence). The source of this sequence is an adult who was a healthcare worker with PCR-confirmed SARS-CoV-2 infection or an uninfected control (not recorded which). The source material was whole blood, sampled at baseline. V gene TRBV20-1 combines with J gene TRBJ1-5, with D hard to call. The CDR3 here is CSAVHTPRLPQHF. The CDR3 nucleotides are TGCAGTGCTGTACACACCCCCAGACTTCCCCAGCATTTT.